What follows is one TCR beta chain and its context. The repertoire was sequenced with immunoSEQ multiplex PCR; TCRdb's copy has only in-frame clones and lacks some. The sample includes some 260,000 clones, more than 75% seen only once; the top ten take 0.95% to 1%. These data originate in a study of blood T cell repertoires in COVID-19. Study summary: From the United States, Italy and Spain came samples of acute and convalescent COVID-19. T cells, B-cell-depleted T cells, or PBMCs supplied cDNA or gDNA.

V shed 3 bases and J 10 bases; nucleotides not matched to a gene: 8. Looked up from germline, CDR1 is LNHDA and CDR2 is SQIVND (reference sequence). The CDR3 totals 13 residues. The sequencing sample was made of peripheral blood. The sequence was collected from a woman aged 35 to 49 who had recovered from COVID-19. V usage is TRBV19 and J usage is TRBJ1-1, with 7 bases that match TRBD1. The CDR3 nucleotides are TGTGCCAGTAGTATGGAGACAGGGTCTGCAGCTTTCTTT. The encoded protein is CASSMETGSAAFF.